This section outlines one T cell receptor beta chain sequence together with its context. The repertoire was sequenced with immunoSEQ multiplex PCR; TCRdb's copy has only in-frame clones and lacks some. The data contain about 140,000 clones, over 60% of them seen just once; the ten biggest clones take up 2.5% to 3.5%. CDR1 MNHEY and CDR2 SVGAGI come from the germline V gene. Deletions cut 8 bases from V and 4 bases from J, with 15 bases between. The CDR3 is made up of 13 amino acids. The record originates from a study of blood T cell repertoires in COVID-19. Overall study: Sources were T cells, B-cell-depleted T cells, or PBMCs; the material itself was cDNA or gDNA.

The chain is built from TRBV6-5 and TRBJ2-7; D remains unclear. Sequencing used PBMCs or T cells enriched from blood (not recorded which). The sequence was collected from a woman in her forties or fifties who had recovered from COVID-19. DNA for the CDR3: TGTGCCAGCGCTTGGCAGGTCCTTTACGAGCAGTACTTC. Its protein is CASAWQVLYEQYF.